The sequence of this TCR beta chain was determined in a study of post-analysis software for immune sequencing data (dated by TCRdb to the mid-2010s). The study in broad terms: Disease courses on record covered relapsing-remitting, secondary progressive and progressive-relapsing multiple sclerosis, though some patients had no subtype annotation. The patient repertoires were compared against around 11 previously published healthy control repertoires obtained from donors aged about 6 to 25 years. A subset of samples was prepared in parallel using single-end sample barcoding, then pooled and co-amplified after Illumina adapter ligation. Broad study findings and their caveats: The multiple sclerosis patient group was slightly younger than the control group. Multiple sclerosis patients had significantly lower normalized Chao1 diversity than controls, a result that suggests substantial peripheral T-cell clonal expansion. Strong co-clustering of samples prepared in the same batch was shown by direct clustering with F measure, prompting a batch-effect correction.

Notes on this clonotype: Its antigen remains undetermined. Within one base of it there is no much larger clone, and no base qualities were kept.

To demonstrate the VDJtools post-analysis software, TCR beta repertoires were profiled from the peripheral blood of roughly 14 young patients with multiple sclerosis. The patients with multiple sclerosis were children and adolescents between 6 and 15 years of age. Libraries were prepared through PCR. Data came from an Illumina HiSeq 2500. Unique molecular identifiers were incorporated into TCR beta cDNA libraries to reduce PCR and sequencing biases. About 500,000 cDNA molecules were obtained for every 1 to 10 million input T cells, so each molecule roughly corresponded to one T cell. The patient libraries were prepared and sequenced using the same protocol as the earlier healthy control dataset. Samples belonging to the same batch were prepared together, multiplexed and sequenced on a shared HiSeq lane. As for the authors' bioinformatics: MIGEC was used to process the raw barcoded reads, and molecular identifier groups with only a single read were discarded before consensus assembly and CDR3 extraction. VDJtools was used for post-analysis of the clonotype tables, and diversity was normalized by down-sampling every dataset to the size of the smallest sample. In repertoire overlap clustering, CDR3 amino acid sequences, but not nucleotide sequences, were matched to correct batch-related cross-sample contamination. The raw public reads went through TCRdb reprocessing: fastp at Q25, MiXCR clone calling, in-frame beta chains kept. Entries are consolidated by CDR3 protein sequence, retaining the most common genes and DNA. The V and J calls come from TCRdb's annotation, not from the publication. This sample lists about 820,000 distinct CDR3 sequences; approximately 53% were detected once. The ten biggest clones cover approximately 4.5% of the sample.

Input material: blood. This sequence was found in a girl aged 10-17 years with multiple sclerosis.

The nucleotide sequence reads TGTGCCAGCAGTCAGGACAGGGGGCGAGATACGCAGTATTTT. Its coded protein is CASSQDRGRDTQYF. The chain is assembled from TRBV12-3 or TRBV12-4 and TRBJ2-3, and 11 bases in between align with TRBD1. V and J are trimmed by 5 bases and 5 bases, and the gene matches miss 3 bases of the junction. Including the terminal cysteine and phenylalanine, the CDR3 comprises 14 residues. Left in the record is the CDR3 DNA by itself, 42 bases read in frame from the first base.